This T cell receptor (beta chain) was identified during a study of CD8+CD57+ T cells in acquired aplastic anemia. For the study at large: CD4+ and CD8+ cells, once sorted, gave DNA averaging approximately 3 ug.

J gave up 3 bases and V 5 bases, and 9 bases lay outside the gene matches. CDR3 length equals 16 residues. Germline V gene data show CDR1 as LNHDA and CDR2 as SQIVND (reference sequence). Genomic DNA templated the TCR beta VDJ and CDR3 profiling. TCRdb used MiXCR to reprocess the reads, holding one entry per CDR3 protein. The sample has 200,000 to 250,000 distinct CDR3 sequences; under 65% are singletons. The V gene is TRBV19, the J gene TRBJ2-1; 8 bases align to TRBD2. Sequencing used sorted CD4+, CD8+, or CD8+CD57+ T cells (not recorded which) from PBMCs. This clonotype originated in a human donor in good health. CDR3 sequence: CASSPGTSLYYNEQFF. The CDR3 nucleotides are TGTGCCAGTAGTCCCGGGACTAGTCTGTACTACAATGAGCAGTTCTTC.